This T cell receptor beta chain originates from a study of T cells in Graves' hyperthyroidism and ophthalmopathy. With a duration under 2 months, the hyperthyroidism was newly diagnosed in patients aged 18 to 65. Not enrolled were patients with uncontrolled infection, other autoimmune disease, pregnancy or lactation. This clonotype showed up many times. Its specificity is not known. RNA transcripts served as the template for amplifying TCR beta CDR3 regions. During a first-round RT-PCR of the TCR CDR3, the HTBI primer set was used. TCRdb recomputed calls from the multiplex PCR reads with MiXCR, one row per CDR3 protein. The table includes 300,000 to 500,000 distinct CDR3 sequences, under 15% detected once. Germline V gives CDR1 SNHLY, CDR2 FYNNEI. This CDR3 region has 16 residues. V was pared by 1 base and J by 7 bases, with 12 bases of the junction left unmatched. Study results and caveats: In the analysis, a 13 V-J model separated ophthalmopathy from stable hyperthyroidism.

The receptor was derived from a woman in her 30s with Graves' hyperthyroidism. This rearrangement joins TRBV2 to TRBJ2-5; 7 nucleotides line up with TRBD2. The sample was blood. The CDR3 sequence is CASSEVGRAGKGTQYF. CDR3 sequence (DNA): TGTGCCAGCAGTGAAGTTGGACGAGCGGGAAAAGGGACCCAGTACTTC.